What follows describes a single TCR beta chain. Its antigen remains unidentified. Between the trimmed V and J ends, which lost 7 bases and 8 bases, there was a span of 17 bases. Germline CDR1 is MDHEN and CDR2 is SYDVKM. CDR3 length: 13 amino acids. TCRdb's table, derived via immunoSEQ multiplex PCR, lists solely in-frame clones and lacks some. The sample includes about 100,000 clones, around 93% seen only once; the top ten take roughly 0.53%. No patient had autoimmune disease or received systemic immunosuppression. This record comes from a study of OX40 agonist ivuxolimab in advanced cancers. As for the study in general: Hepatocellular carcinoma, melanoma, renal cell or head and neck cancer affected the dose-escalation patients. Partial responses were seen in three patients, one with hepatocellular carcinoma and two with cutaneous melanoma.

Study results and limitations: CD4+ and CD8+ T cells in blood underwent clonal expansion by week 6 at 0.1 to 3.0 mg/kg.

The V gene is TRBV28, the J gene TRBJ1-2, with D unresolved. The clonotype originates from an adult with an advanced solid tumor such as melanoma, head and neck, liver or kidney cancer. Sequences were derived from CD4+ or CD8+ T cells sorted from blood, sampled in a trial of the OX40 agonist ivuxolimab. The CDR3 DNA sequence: TGTGCCAGCAAATGGAGCCTCGGCGGGGGCTACACCTTC. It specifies CASKWSLGGGYTF.